A selection of T cell receptor beta chains follows, all from one sample in a study of blood T cell repertoires in COVID-19. Clones were sequenced by immunoSEQ multiplex PCR, and TCRdb holds only the in-frame ones, with some missing. Of 330,000 or so clones listed, around 87% are singletons. The sequenced material came from PBMCs or T cells enriched from blood (not recorded which). The receptors derive from a middle-aged man in a cohort exposed to, infected with or recovered from COVID-19 (not recorded which). Each CDR3 is given with its conserved first and last residue. The D gene is left open where the match is weak. Clone size is given for some rows only: seen once, a few or many times, or a class if the clone is expanded.

V,J,size,D,DNA,CDR3
TRBV19,TRBJ1-1,-,-,TGTGCCAGTAGTTATCGCGGGGGGTACACTGAAGCTTTCTTT,CASSYRGGYTEAFF
TRBV6-4,TRBJ2-1,-,-,TGTGCCAGCAGCCAAACTAGGTTACTGGGTGAGCAGTTCTTC,CASSQTRLLGEQFF
TRBV9,TRBJ2-1,-,TRBD2,TGTGCCAGAGGACGGGCTAGCGGGAGGGCACCGACCTACAATGAGCAGTTCTTC,CARGRASGRAPTYNEQFF
TRBV19,TRBJ2-7,few,TRBD2,TGTGCCAGTAGTTCTCCGACTAGCGGGAGACACAACGAGCAGTACTTC,CASSSPTSGRHNEQYF
TRBV30,TRBJ2-7,once,-,TGTGCCTGGAGTGACTTCTCCTACGAGCAGTACTTC,CAWSDFSYEQYF
TRBV4-2,TRBJ2-4,-,TRBD1,TGTGCCAGCAGCCAAGGCGGACAGGGCGTGGACATTCAGTACTTC,CASSQGGQGVDIQYF
TRBV6-5,TRBJ2-1,-,TRBD2,TGTGCCGCAAGCCACGGGAGGAAGGGTTACAATGAGCAGTTCTTC,CAASHGRKGYNEQFF
TRBV11-2,TRBJ1-2,-,-,TGTGCCAGCACCGGAGACAGGTCTTCTGGCTATGGCTACACCTTC,CASTGDRSSGYGYTF
TRBV5-6,TRBJ1-6,-,TRBD1,TGTGCCAGCAGCTTCGGGACAGGGAGGTCACCCCTCCACTTT,CASSFGTGRSPLHF
TRBV2,TRBJ1-2,-,TRBD1,TGTGCCAGCAGTGAAGGAGACAATGCTGGGACAGGGTGGCGTGGCTACACCTTC,CASSEGDNAGTGWRGYTF
TRBV30,TRBJ2-3,-,TRBD2,TGTGCCTGGAGTGTACAAGCGGGAGGCACAGATACGCAGTATTTT,CAWSVQAGGTDTQYF
TRBV5-1,TRBJ2-3,-,TRBD2,TGCGCCAGCAGCTTGGGGTCTAGCGGGGGCACAGATACGCAGTATTTT,CASSLGSSGGTDTQYF
TRBV10-3,TRBJ2-4,-,TRBD1,TGTGCCATCAGAAACGGACAGGGGGAAAACATTCAGTACTTC,CAIRNGQGENIQYF
TRBV5-4,TRBJ1-3,-,TRBD1,TGTGCCAGCAGCACGGACAGGGTTGGAAACACCATATATTTT,CASSTDRVGNTIYF
TRBV29-1,TRBJ2-5,few,-,TGCAGCGTTGGGACAGACCAAGAGACCCAGTACTTC,CSVGTDQETQYF
TRBV5-1,TRBJ2-5,-,-,TGCGCCAGCAGCTTGGCTAGGGAGAAAGAGACCCAGTACTTC,CASSLAREKETQYF
TRBV6-1,TRBJ2-7,-,-,TGTGCCAGCAGTGCTGCACTAGCACGGGAGAAATACGAGCAGTACTTC,CASSAALAREKYEQYF
TRBV28,TRBJ1-5,-,TRBD1,TGTGCCGCTCGGACAGGGGCGTTAGGTCAGCCCCAGCATTTT,CAARTGALGQPQHF
TRBV5-5,TRBJ2-3,-,TRBD1,TGTGCCAGCACCAAGGGGACAGGGAGCACAGATACGCAGTATTTT,CASTKGTGSTDTQYF
TRBV6-5,TRBJ2-2,-,-,TGTGCCAGCAGTTACGCTGACAGGGAGCTGTTTTTT,CASSYADRELFF
TRBV27,TRBJ2-7,-,-,TGTGCCAGCAGTACAGGACAGGAGCAGTACTTC,CASSTGQEQYF
TRBV6-5,TRBJ2-5,-,TRBD1,TGTGCCAGCAGTTACTCGGGACAGGGGACGGAGACCCAGTACTTC,CASSYSGQGTETQYF
TRBV4-1,TRBJ2-1,-,TRBD1,TGCGCCAGCAGCCGCGCCGGGACAGTCAATGAGCAGTTCTTC,CASSRAGTVNEQFF
TRBV11-2,TRBJ2-2,-,TRBD1,TGTGCCAGCAGCCTACCAACAGGGGTTCGGACCGGGGAGCTGTTTTTT,CASSLPTGVRTGELFF
TRBV23-1,TRBJ2-5,-,TRBD1,TGCGCCAGCAGTCAGAGACAGGGGACGGAGACCCAGTACTTC,CASSQRQGTETQYF
TRBV7-3,TRBJ1-4,few,-,TGTGCCAGCAGCTTATCCGGAGGTGAAAAACTGTTTTTT,CASSLSGGEKLFF
TRBV18,TRBJ2-5,-,TRBD1,TGTGCCAGCTCACCACGGACAGGGGCCCAAGAGACCCAGTACTTC,CASSPRTGAQETQYF
TRBV30,TRBJ2-7,once,-,TGTGCCTGGAACCCAACAGGGCACTACGAGCAGTACTTC,CAWNPTGHYEQYF
TRBV7-9,TRBJ2-7,-,TRBD2,TGTGCCAGCAGCCCGACTAGCGGGAGTAAGTACGAGCAGTACTTC,CASSPTSGSKYEQYF
TRBV15,TRBJ2-4,-,TRBD2,TGTGCCACCAGCACCAGACTAGCGGGAGGTACAGCCAAAAACATTCAGTACTTC,CATSTRLAGGTAKNIQYF
TRBV2,TRBJ2-7,-,TRBD2,TGTGCCAGCAGTGAAGGTCTACTAGCGGCAAACTACGAGCAGTACTTC,CASSEGLLAANYEQYF
TRBV15,TRBJ2-7,-,-,TGTGCCACCAGCTCCTCTCCCCAAGCGCAAAGCTCCTACGAGCAGTACTTC,CATSSSPQAQSSYEQYF
TRBV2,TRBJ1-2,once,-,TGTGCCAGCAGGGGCGACAATTATGGCTACACCTTC,CASRGDNYGYTF
TRBV19,TRBJ2-5,-,-,TGTGCCAGTAGCCCGACAGGCCCCGAGGGGGAGACCCAGTACTTC,CASSPTGPEGETQYF
TRBV6-5,TRBJ2-7,-,TRBD2,TGTGCCAGCAGTTACTCAGCTCTAGCGGGAGCAAACGAGCAGTACTTC,CASSYSALAGANEQYF
TRBV28,TRBJ1-1,-,-,TGTGCCAGCAGACCGGGACAAATGAACACTGAAGCTTTCTTT,CASRPGQMNTEAFF
TRBV4-1,TRBJ1-3,-,-,TGCGCCAGCAGCCAAGATGGGGCAAGATATGGAAACACCATATATTTT,CASSQDGARYGNTIYF
TRBV5-1,TRBJ2-7,-,-,TGCGCCAGCAGCTTGGCCCCGGGGGCCTACGAGCAGTACTTC,CASSLAPGAYEQYF
TRBV5-1,TRBJ1-1,-,-,TGCGCCAGCAGGGCAGTGGCGAACACTGAAGCTTTCTTT,CASRAVANTEAFF
TRBV29-1,TRBJ2-1,once,TRBD1,TGCAGCGTTGGGACAGGGGAGTTCAATGAGCAGTTCTTC,CSVGTGEFNEQFF
TRBV5-4,TRBJ2-2,-,-,TGTGCCAGCAGCTTGATTCAGGGAAGCGGGGAGCTGTTTTTT,CASSLIQGSGELFF
TRBV5-4,TRBJ2-7,-,TRBD2,TGTGCCAGCAGCTCCGGAAGTTCGGGGGGGGTTACCTACGAGCAGTACTTC,CASSSGSSGGVTYEQYF
TRBV7-2,TRBJ2-7,-,TRBD2,TGTGCCAGCAGCACCTTAGCGGGGGGACGCGAGCAGTACTTC,CASSTLAGGREQYF
TRBV28,TRBJ1-2,few,-,TGTGCCAGCAGTTTTCCCCTTGGACAGAGTTATAACTATGGCTACACCTTC,CASSFPLGQSYNYGYTF
TRBV7-2,TRBJ1-6,-,TRBD1,TGTGCCAGCAGCTCAACCGGGACAGATGTATATAATTCACCCCTCCACTTT,CASSSTGTDVYNSPLHF
TRBV27,TRBJ2-2,-,-,TGTGCCAGCAGGCCGGGACAAAAAACCGGGGAGCTGTTTTTT,CASRPGQKTGELFF
TRBV4-2,TRBJ2-3,-,TRBD2,TGTGCCAGCAGCCAAGCCGGGACTAGCGGGAGAACAGATACGCAGTATTTT,CASSQAGTSGRTDTQYF
TRBV10-3,TRBJ2-1,-,TRBD2,TGTGCCATCGAGGCTAGCGGGATGAATGAGCAGTTCTTC,CAIEASGMNEQFF
TRBV5-1,TRBJ1-4,-,TRBD1,TGCGCCAGCCGGGGACAGGGTGGGGAAAAACTGTTTTTT,CASRGQGGEKLFF
TRBV18,TRBJ2-2,-,-,TGTGCCAGCTCACCACCCCAAGGGGCGCGGGAGCTGTTTTTT,CASSPPQGARELFF
TRBV19,TRBJ1-6,once,-,TGTGCCAGTAGTGTGGGGGGGCCACCCCTCCACTTT,CASSVGGPPLHF
TRBV19,TRBJ1-3,-,TRBD1,TGTGCCAGTACCGCGGACAGGGGAAACACCATATATTTT,CASTADRGNTIYF
TRBV7-9,TRBJ1-1,-,-,TGTGCCAGCAGCGTCGACAGAGCGAACACTGAAGCTTTCTTT,CASSVDRANTEAFF
TRBV7-2,TRBJ2-7,-,TRBD2,TGTGCCAGCAGCTTCAAAGCCGGGACTAGCGGCTCCTACGAGCAGTACTTC,CASSFKAGTSGSYEQYF
TRBV18,TRBJ2-7,-,TRBD2,TGTGCCAGCTCACCAGAGGGCTCATTAGCGGGAGCTCTACGCGAGCAGTACTTC,CASSPEGSLAGALREQYF
TRBV24-1,TRBJ2-2,-,TRBD1,TGTGCCACCAGCGGACAGGGGGCGACCGGGGAGCTGTTTTTT,CATSGQGATGELFF